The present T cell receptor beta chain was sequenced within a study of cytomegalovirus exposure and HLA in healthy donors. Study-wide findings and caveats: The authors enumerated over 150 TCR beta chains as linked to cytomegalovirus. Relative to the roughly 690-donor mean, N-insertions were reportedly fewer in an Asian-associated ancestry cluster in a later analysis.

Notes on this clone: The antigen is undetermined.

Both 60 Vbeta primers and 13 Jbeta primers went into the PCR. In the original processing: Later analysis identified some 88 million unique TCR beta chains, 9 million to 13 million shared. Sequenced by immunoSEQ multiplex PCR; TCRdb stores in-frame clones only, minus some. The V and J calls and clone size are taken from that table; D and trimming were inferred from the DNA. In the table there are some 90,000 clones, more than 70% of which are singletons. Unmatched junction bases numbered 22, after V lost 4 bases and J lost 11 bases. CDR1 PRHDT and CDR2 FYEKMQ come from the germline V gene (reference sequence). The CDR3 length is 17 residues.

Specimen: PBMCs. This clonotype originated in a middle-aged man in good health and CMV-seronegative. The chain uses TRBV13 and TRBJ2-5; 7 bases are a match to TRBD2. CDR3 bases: TGTGCCAGCAGCTCGGGAGGCAGGGCCGGGGACGATTCGGGGCAGTACTTC. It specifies CASSSGGRAGDDSGQYF. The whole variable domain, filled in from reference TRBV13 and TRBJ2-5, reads AAGVIQSPRHLIKEKRETATLKCYPIPRHDTVYWYQQGPGQDPQFLISFYEKMQSDKGSIPDRFSAQQFSDYHSELNMSSLELGDSALYFCASSSGGRAGDDSGQYFGPGTRLLVL.